This T cell receptor (beta chain) stems from a study of monozygotic twins with inflammatory bowel disease. RNA in its total form was extracted from whole blood, and T cells were not sorted. The CDR3 sequence is 16 residues long. Germline CDR1 MDHEN, CDR2 SYDVKM. TCRdb re-called the 5' RACE reads; every CDR3 protein appears as one record, without DNA. In total, the table holds roughly 150,000 distinct CDR3 sequences. The sample consisted of blood. This receptor was identified in a human donor with ulcerative colitis or Crohn's disease, or a healthy co-twin of an affected twin (not recorded which). V and J are TRBV28 and TRBJ1-4; the D call from TCRdb, TRBD1, cannot be confirmed without DNA. The CDR3 protein is CASSSPRGPTNEKLFF.